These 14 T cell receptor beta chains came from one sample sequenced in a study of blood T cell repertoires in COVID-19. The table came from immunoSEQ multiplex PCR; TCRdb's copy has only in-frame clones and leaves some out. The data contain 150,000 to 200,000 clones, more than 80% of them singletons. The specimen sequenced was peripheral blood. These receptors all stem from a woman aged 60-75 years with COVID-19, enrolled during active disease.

The CDR3 coding sequence is TGTGCCAGCAGCTTATTGGGGGGGCTAGGAGAGACCCAGTACTTC. Residues: CASSLLGGLGETQYF. V and J are TRBV7-3 and TRBJ2-5, with D tentatively TRBD2 (7 bases). The CDR3 loop spans 15 amino acids. The germline V gene encodes CDR1 SGHTA and CDR2 FQGTGA. Trimming took 2 bases from V and 4 from J, leaving 14 bases between them.

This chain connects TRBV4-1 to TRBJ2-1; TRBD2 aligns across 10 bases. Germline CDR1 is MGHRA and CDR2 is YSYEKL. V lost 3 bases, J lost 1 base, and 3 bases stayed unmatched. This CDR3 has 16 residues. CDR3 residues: CASSQELAGSYNEQFF. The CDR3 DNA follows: TGCGCCAGCAGCCAGGAACTAGCGGGATCCTACAATGAGCAGTTCTTC.

CDR3 in DNA: TGTGCCAGCAGCCAAGACCGGGACAGGGGAAAAGAAAAACTGTTTTTT. Protein: CASSQDRDRGKEKLFF. The chain links TRBV4-2 to TRBJ1-4, with 10 bases identical to TRBD1. Unmatched junction bases numbered 6, after V lost 0 bases and J lost 8 bases. Germline V gene lookup returns CDR1 LGHNA and CDR2 YNFKEQ. The CDR3 consists of 16 residues.

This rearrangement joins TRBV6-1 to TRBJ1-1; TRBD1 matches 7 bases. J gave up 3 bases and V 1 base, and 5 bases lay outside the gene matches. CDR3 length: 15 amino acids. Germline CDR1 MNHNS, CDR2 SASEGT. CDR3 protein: CASSEERGGYTEAFF. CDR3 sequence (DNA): TGTGCCAGCAGTGAAGAACGAGGGGGCTACACTGAAGCTTTCTTT.

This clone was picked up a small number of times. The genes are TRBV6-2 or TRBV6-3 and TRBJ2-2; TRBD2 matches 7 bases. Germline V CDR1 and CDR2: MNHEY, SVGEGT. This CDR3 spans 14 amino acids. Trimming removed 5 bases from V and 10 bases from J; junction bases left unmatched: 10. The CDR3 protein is CASSDFGTTAELFF. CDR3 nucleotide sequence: TGTGCCAGCAGTGATTTCGGGACTACAGCGGAGCTGTTTTTT.

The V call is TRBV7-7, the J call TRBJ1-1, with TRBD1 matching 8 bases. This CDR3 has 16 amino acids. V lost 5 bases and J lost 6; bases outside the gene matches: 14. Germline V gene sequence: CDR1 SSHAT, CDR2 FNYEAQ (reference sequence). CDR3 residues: CASSPLQGQGGPEAFF. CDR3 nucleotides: TGTGCCAGCAGCCCACTACAAGGACAGGGAGGGCCTGAAGCTTTCTTT.

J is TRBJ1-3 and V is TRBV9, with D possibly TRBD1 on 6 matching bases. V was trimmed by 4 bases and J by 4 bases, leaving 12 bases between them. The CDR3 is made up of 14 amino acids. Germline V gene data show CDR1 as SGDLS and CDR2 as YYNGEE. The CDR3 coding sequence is TGTGCCAGCAGCTTAAACAGGGAAGGAAACACCATATATTTT. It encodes CASSLNREGNTIYF.

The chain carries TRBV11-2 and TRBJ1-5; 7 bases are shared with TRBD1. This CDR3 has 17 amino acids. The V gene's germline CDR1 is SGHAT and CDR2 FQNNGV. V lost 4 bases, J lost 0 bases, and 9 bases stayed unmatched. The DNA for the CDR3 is TGTGCCAGCAGCTCCCAGACAGGGACCTATAGCAATCAGCCCCAGCATTTT. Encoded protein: CASSSQTGTYSNQPQHF.

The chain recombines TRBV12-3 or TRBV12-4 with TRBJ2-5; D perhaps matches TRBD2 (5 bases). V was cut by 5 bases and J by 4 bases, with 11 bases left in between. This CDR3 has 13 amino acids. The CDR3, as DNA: TGTGCCAGCAGTCTAGGGAGAGGAGAGACCCAGTACTTC. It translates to CASSLGRGETQYF.

CDR3 nucleotides: TGTGCCAGTAGGAACCGTCAGGGAAAGAACACTGAAGCTTTCTTT. Protein: CASRNRQGKNTEAFF. The chain recombines TRBV19 with TRBJ1-1; TRBD1 might be the D (5 bases). V was shortened by 6 bases and J by 1 base, with 15 bases between the two germline ends. Germline CDR1 reads LNHDA; CDR2 reads SQIVND (reference sequence). The length of the CDR3 is 15 residues.

CDR3 protein: CASGLVRGNTEAFF. As DNA, the CDR3 is TGTGCTAGTGGTTTGGTAAGGGGTAACACTGAAGCTTTCTTT. The chain has TRBV12-5 and TRBJ1-1, with D maybe TRBD1 (5 bases). The ends were cut back, 0 bases at V and 2 bases at J, with 7 bases in the middle. Germline loops: CDR1 LGHNT, CDR2 FRNRAP. This CDR3 has 14 residues.

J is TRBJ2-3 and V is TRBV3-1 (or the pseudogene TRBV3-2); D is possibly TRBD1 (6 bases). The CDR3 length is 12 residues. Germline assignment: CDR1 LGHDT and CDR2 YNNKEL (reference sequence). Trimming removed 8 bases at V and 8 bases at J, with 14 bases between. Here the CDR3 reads CASQGTSGTQYF. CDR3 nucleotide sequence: TGTGCCAGCCAGGGGACCAGTGGTACGCAGTATTTT.

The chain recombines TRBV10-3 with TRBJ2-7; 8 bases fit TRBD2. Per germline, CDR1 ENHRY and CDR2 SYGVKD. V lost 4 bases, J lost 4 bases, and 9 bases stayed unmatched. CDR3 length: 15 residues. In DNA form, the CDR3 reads TGTGCCATCAGTGGGGGTAGCGGGGTAAATTACGAGCAGTACTTC. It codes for CAISGGSGVNYEQYF.

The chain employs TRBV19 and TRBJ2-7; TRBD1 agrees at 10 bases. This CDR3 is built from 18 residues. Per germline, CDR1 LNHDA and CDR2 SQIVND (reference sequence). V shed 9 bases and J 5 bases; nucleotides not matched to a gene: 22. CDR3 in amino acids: CARTSSTGGSPGGHEQYF. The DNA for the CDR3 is TGTGCCAGGACTTCTTCGACAGGGGGCTCGCCGGGGGGCCACGAGCAGTACTTC.